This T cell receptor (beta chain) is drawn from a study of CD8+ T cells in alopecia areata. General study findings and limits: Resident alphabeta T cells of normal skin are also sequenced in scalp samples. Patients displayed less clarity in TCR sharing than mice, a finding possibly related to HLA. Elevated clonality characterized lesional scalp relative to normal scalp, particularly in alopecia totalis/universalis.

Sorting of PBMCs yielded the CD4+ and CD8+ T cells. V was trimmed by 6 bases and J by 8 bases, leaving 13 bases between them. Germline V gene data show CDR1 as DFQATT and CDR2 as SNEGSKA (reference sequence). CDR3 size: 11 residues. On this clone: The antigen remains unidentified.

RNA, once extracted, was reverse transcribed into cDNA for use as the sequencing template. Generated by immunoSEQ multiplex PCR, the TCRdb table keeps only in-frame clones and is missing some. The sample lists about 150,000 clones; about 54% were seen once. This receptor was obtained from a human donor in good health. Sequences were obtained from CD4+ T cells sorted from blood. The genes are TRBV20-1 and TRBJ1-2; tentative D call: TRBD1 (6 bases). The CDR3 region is CSAVGGHGYTF. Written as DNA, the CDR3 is TGCAGTGCCGTGGGGGGGCACGGCTACACCTTC.